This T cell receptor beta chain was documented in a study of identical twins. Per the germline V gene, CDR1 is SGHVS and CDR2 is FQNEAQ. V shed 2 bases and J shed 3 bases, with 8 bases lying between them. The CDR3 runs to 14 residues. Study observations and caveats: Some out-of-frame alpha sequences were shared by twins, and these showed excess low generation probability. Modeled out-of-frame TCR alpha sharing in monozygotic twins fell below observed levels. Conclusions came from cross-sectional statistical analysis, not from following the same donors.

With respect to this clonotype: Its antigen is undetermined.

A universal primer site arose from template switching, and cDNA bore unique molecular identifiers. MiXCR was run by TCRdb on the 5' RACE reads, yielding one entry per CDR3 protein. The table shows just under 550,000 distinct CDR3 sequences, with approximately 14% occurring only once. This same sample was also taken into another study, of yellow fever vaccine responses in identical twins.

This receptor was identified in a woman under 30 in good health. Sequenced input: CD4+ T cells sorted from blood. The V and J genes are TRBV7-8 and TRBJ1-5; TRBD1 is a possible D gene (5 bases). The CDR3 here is CASSLMGTNQPQHF. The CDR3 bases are TGTGCCAGCAGCTTAATGGGGACCAATCAGCCCCAGCATTTT.